The 17 T cell receptor beta chains in this list originate from one sample, sequenced in a study of graft-versus-host responses after intestinal transplantation. Clones were sequenced by immunoSEQ multiplex PCR, and TCRdb holds only the in-frame ones, with some missing. The data show nearly 45,000 clones, roughly 91% seen once. Sequenced material: PBMCs, taken 524 days after transplant. These receptor sequences come from a human patient who received an intestinal transplant, so some T cells may come from the graft donor.

The chain combines TRBV9 with TRBJ2-1; TRBD2 aligns across 10 bases. The CDR3 extends over 16 amino acids. J lost 3 bases, V lost 3 bases, and 6 bases had no gene match. Germline V gives CDR1 SGDLS, CDR2 YYNGEE. The CDR3 DNA sequence: TGTGCCAGCAGCGACCCAGCGGGAGGGAACTACAATGAGCAGTTCTTC. Translating it yields CASSDPAGGNYNEQFF.

This chain joins TRBV7-8 and TRBJ1-4; tentatively, D is TRBD1 (5 bases). This CDR3 spans 15 amino acids. Germline-derived CDR1 and CDR2 are SGHVS and FQNEAQ. V lost 1 base and J lost 4, with 10 bases in between. DNA of the CDR3: TGTGCCAGCAGCTTAGGAGCAGGGATTAATGAAAAACTGTTTTTT. Its translation: CASSLGAGINEKLFF.

The V call is TRBV11-3, the J call TRBJ1-2; weak D call: TRBD1 (6 bases). Trimming removed 1 base from V and 6 bases from J, with 12 bases in between. The CDR3 consists of 14 residues. Germline V lookup: CDR1 SGHNT, CDR2 YENEEA. CDR3 amino acids: CASSLGYREDGYTF. The CDR3 coding sequence is TGTGCCAGCAGCTTAGGATACAGGGAGGATGGCTACACCTTC.

V is TRBV19 and J is TRBJ2-3, with a weak D call TRBD1 (5 bases). CDR1 LNHDA and CDR2 SQIVND come from the germline V gene (reference sequence). The V end lost 3 bases, the J end lost 2 bases, and 9 bases lay between the germline ends. This CDR3 comprises 14 residues. The CDR3 DNA follows: TGTGCCAGTAGTATTGACAGATTCACAGATACGCAGTATTTT. It translates to CASSIDRFTDTQYF.

The genes are TRBV4-3 and TRBJ2-1, with a weak D call TRBD1 (7 bases). CDR3 length: 17 amino acids. Germline V gene lookup returns CDR1 LGHNA and CDR2 YSLEER. V shed 0 bases and J shed 7 bases, with 19 bases lying between them. In DNA, the CDR3 is TGCGCCAGCAGCCAAGATGGTGACAGGGAGGTGCGAAATGAGCAGTTCTTC. Its translation: CASSQDGDREVRNEQFF.

The chain carries TRBV7-8 and TRBJ2-1; D may be TRBD2 (5 bases). In germline, CDR1 is SGHVS, CDR2 FQNEAQ. The CDR3 consists of 13 residues. V was cut by 4 bases and J by 7 bases, with 11 bases left in between. The CDR3 loop reads CASSSMDWNEQFF. CDR3 bases: TGTGCCAGCAGCTCTATGGACTGGAATGAGCAGTTCTTC.

V gene TRBV2 combines with J gene TRBJ1-6; TRBD1 is a possible D gene (6 bases). Germline V gene sequence: CDR1 SNHLY, CDR2 FYNNEI. V shed 1 base and J shed 8 bases, with 15 bases lying between them. This CDR3 is built from 16 residues. The CDR3, as DNA: TGTGCCAGCAGTGAAGAAGAGTTCTCAGGGGATTCACCCCTCCACTTT. This codes for CASSEEEFSGDSPLHF.

This clone has just one count. The V call is TRBV5-8, the J call TRBJ2-7; D gene unclear. From germline, CDR1 is SGHTS and CDR2 YDEGEE. This CDR3 spans 15 amino acids. V was cut by 0 bases and J by 0 bases, with 10 bases left in between. CDR3 in amino acids: CASSLDRRISYEQYF. Here the CDR3 DNA reads TGTGCCAGCAGCTTGGATAGGCGGATCTCCTACGAGCAGTACTTC.

In its sample, this clone was seen once. The chain employs TRBV28 and TRBJ2-5; the D call may be TRBD1 or TRBD2 (5 bases each). The CDR3 covers 11 residues. Germline CDR1 is MDHEN and CDR2 is SYDVKM. Between the trimmed V and J ends, which lost 9 bases and 5 bases, there was a span of 10 bases. The CDR3 is CARGPTETQYF. CDR3 DNA: TGTGCCAGGGGACCGACGGAGACCCAGTACTTC.

This chain connects TRBV19 to TRBJ2-7, with 8 positions matching TRBD2. Germline CDR1 is LNHDA and CDR2 is SQIVND (reference sequence). This CDR3 is built from 15 residues. V lost 1 base and J lost 2; bases outside the gene matches: 4. The CDR3 spells CASSIALAGAYEQYF. The DNA of the CDR3 is TGTGCCAGTAGTATAGCTCTAGCGGGCGCCTACGAGCAGTACTTC.

The genes are TRBV18 and TRBJ2-7; perhaps TRBD1 as D (6 bases). Germline CDR1 KGHSH, CDR2 LQKENI. This CDR3 region has 12 residues. The germline V and J ends were trimmed by 4 bases and 6 bases, with 10 bases remaining between them. The DNA of the CDR3 is TGTGCCAGCTCACTACAGGGTTCCGAGCAGTACTTC. Translation: CASSLQGSEQYF.

Comments on this clone: This clone may be a read error of a much larger clone one base away. The V gene is TRBV11-2, the J gene TRBJ2-1; no definite D call. V shed 1 base and J shed 9 bases, with 4 bases lying between them. Germline V gene data show CDR1 as SGHAT and CDR2 as FQNNGV. The CDR3 covers 11 residues. The CDR3 here is CASSLGGEQFF. In DNA form, the CDR3 reads TGTGCCAGCAGCTTAGGAGGTGAGCAGTTCTTC. Drawing the rest from reference TRBV11-2 and TRBJ2-1, the complete variable domain is EAGVAQSPRYKIIEKRQSVAFWCNPISGHATLYWYQQILGQGPKLLIQFQNNGVVDDSQLPKDRFSAERLKGVDSTLKIQPAKLEDSAVYLCASSLGGEQFFGPGTRLTVL.

This clone was picked up one time. The chain has TRBV27 and TRBJ2-1; 9 bases are shared with TRBD2. Looked up from germline, CDR1 is MNHEY and CDR2 is SMNVEV (reference sequence). This CDR3 is built from 16 residues. V was pared by 4 bases and J by 8 bases, with 12 bases of the junction left unmatched. The CDR3 spells CASSSPSRREGHEQFF. DNA for the CDR3: TGTGCCAGCAGTTCCCCCTCTAGGCGGGAGGGCCATGAGCAGTTCTTC.

The genes are TRBV6-4 and TRBJ2-5, with 8 bases fitting TRBD2. The J call is doubtful: the DNA matches TRBJ2-7 better. CDR3 length: 14 residues. Germline assignment: CDR1 MRHNA and CDR2 SNTAGT. The chain's CDR3 is CASTNSGEIYEQYF. Here the CDR3 DNA reads TGTGCCAGCACTAATAGCGGGGAGATCTACGAGCAGTACTTC.

The CDR3 reads CASDVARLAGSHEQFF. In nucleotides, the CDR3 is TGTGCCAGCGACGTGGCCAGACTAGCGGGAAGCCATGAGCAGTTCTTC. The chain uses TRBV21-1 and TRBJ2-1; TRBD2 is the table's D call and was not checked against the DNA. TRBV21-1 is termed a pseudogene. This CDR3 is built from 16 residues.

A single count supports this clone. J is TRBJ2-7 and V is TRBV6-4; TRBD1 or TRBD2 may be the D gene (5 bases each). The CDR3 loop spans 13 amino acids. V was shortened by 11 bases and J by 0 bases, with 14 bases between the two germline ends. Germline values: CDR1 MRHNA, CDR2 SNTAGT. CDR3 region: CAEGSPLSYEQYF. The CDR3 DNA follows: TGTGCCGAGGGGAGCCCCCTCTCCTACGAGCAGTACTTC.

This sequence joins TRBV6-5 and TRBJ1-6; D uncertain. The CDR3 is 13 residues long. The V end was cut by 8 bases, the J end by 3 bases, with 8 bases between. Per germline, CDR1 MNHEY and CDR2 SVGAGI. CDR3 residues: CASGLFYNSPLHF. In DNA, the CDR3 is TGTGCCAGCGGACTGTTCTATAATTCACCCCTCCACTTT.